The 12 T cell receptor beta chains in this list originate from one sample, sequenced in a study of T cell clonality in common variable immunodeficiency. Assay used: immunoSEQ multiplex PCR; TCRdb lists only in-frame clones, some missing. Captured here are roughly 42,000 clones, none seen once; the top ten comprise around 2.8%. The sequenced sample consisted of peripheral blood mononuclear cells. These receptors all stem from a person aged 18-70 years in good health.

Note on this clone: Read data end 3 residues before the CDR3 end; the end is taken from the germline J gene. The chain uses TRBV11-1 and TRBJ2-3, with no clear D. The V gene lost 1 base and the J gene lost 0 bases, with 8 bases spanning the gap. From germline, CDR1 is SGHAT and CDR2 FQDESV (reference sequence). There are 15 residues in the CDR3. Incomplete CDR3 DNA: TGTGCCAGCAGCTTAGACGCTGGCAGCACAGATACG. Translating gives CASSLDAGSTDT. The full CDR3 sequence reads CASSLDAGSTDTQYF. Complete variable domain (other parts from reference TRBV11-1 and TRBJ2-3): EAEVAQSPRYKITEKSQAVAFWCDPISGHATLYWYRQILGQGPELLVQFQDESVVDDSQLPKDRFSAERLKGVDSTLKIQPAELGDSAMYLCASSLDAGSTDTQYFGPGTRLTVL.

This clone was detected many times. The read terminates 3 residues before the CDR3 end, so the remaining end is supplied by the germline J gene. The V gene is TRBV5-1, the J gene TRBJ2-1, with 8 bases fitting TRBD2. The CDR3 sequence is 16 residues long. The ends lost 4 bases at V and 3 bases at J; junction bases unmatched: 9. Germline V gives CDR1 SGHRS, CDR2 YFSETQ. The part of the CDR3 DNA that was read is TGCGCCAGCAGCATCCGGGGGGGGGAGCGCTACAATGAG. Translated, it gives CASSIRGGERYNE. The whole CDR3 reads CASSIRGGERYNEQFF.

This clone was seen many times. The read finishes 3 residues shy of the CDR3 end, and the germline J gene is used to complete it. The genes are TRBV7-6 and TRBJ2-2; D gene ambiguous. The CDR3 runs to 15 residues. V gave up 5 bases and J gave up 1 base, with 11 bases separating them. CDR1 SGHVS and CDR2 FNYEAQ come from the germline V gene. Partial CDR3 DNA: TGTGCCAGCAGCGCGGATATCGGGAACACCGGGGAG. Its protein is CASSADIGNTGE. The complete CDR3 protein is CASSADIGNTGELFF.

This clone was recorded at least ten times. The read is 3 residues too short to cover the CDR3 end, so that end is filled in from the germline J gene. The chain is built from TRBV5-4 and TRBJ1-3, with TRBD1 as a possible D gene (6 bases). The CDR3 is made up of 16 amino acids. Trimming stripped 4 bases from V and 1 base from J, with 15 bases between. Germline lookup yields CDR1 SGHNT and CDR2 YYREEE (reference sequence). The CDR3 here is CASSEGPGASGNTIYF. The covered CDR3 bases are TGTGCCAGCAGCGAGGGACCAGGGGCTTCTGGAAACACC.

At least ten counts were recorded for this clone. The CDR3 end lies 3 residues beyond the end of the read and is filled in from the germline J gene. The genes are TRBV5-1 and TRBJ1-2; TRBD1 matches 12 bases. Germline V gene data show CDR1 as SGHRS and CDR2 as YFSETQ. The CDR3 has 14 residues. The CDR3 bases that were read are TGCGCCAGCAGCTCCGGGACAGGGGGCTTCGGC. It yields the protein CASSSGTGGFG. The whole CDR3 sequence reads CASSSGTGGFGYTF.

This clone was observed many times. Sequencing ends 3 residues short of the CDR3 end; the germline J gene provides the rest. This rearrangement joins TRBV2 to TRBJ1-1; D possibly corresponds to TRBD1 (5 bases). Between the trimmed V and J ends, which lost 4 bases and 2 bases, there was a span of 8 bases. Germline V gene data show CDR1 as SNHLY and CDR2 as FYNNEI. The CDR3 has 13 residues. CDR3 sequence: CASSVDINTEAFF. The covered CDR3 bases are TGTGCCAGCAGTGTGGACATTAACACTGAA. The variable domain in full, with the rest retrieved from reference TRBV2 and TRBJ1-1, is EPEVTQTPSHQVTQMGQEVILRCVPISNHLYFYWYRQILGQKVEFLVSFYNNEISEKSEIFDDQFSVERPDGSNFTLKIRSTKLEDSAMYFCASSVDINTEAFFGQGTRLTVV.

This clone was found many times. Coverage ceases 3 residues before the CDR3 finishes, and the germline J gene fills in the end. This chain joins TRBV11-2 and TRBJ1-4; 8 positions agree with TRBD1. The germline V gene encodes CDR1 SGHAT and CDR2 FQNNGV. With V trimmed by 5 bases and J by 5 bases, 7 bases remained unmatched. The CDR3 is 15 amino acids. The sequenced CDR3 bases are TGTGCCAGCAGCACCCGGACAGGGAAGAATGAAAAA. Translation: CASSTRTGKNEK. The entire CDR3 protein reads CASSTRTGKNEKLFF.

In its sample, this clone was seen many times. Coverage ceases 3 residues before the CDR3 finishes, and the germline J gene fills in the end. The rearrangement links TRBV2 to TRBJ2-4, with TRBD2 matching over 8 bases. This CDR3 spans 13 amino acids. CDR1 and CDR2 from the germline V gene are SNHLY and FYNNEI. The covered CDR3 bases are TGTGCAATGCAGCGGGGGTCCAAAAACATT. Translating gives CAMQRGSKNI. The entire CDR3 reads CAMQRGSKNIQYF.

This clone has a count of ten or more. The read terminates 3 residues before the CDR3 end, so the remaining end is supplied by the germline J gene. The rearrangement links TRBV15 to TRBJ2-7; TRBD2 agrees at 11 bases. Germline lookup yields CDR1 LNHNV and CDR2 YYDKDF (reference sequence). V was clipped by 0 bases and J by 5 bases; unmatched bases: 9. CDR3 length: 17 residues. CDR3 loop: CATSREQPGLAVDEQYF. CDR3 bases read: TGTGCCACCAGCAGAGAGCAACCGGGACTAGCGGTGGACGAG.

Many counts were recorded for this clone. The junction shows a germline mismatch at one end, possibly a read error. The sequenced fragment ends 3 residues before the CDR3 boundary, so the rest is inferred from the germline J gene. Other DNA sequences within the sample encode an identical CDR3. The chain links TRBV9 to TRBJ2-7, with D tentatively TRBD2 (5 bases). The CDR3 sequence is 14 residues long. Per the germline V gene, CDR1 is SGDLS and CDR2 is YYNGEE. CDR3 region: CASSVDSRPYEQYF. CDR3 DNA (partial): TGTGCCAGTAGCGTAGACTCACGCCCCTACGAG.

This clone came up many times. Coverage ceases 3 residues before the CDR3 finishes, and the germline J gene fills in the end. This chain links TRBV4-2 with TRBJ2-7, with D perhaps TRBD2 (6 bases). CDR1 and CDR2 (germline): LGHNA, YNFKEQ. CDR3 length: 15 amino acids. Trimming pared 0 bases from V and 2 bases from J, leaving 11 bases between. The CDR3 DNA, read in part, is TGTGCCAGCAGCCAAGAGCGGGGCCTAACCTACGAG. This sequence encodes CASSQERGLTYE. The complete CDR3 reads CASSQERGLTYEQYF.

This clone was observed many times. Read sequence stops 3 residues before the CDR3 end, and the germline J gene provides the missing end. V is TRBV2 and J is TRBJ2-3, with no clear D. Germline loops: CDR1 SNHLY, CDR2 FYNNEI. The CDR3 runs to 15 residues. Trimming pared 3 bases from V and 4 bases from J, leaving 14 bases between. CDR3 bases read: TGTGCCAGCAGTGAGGCAGCGCTCCGGGCAGATACG. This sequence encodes CASSEAALRADT. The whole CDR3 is CASSEAALRADTQYF. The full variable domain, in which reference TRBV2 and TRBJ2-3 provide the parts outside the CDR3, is EPEVTQTPSHQVTQMGQEVILRCVPISNHLYFYWYRQILGQKVEFLVSFYNNEISEKSEIFDDQFSVERPDGSNFTLKIRSTKLEDSAMYFCASSEAALRADTQYFGPGTRLTVL.